The 27 T cell receptor beta chains below come from one sample, sequenced in a study of blood T cell repertoires in COVID-19. The data were produced by immunoSEQ multiplex PCR, yet TCRdb's version contains in-frame clones alone and is incomplete. Of approximately 15,000 clones detected, less than 80% appear once; the ten largest clones hold approximately 9.9%. Specimen: peripheral blood. These receptors were obtained from a man in his 70s with acute or convalescent COVID-19.

The chain carries TRBV4-3 and TRBJ2-6; D is ambiguous. Deletions cut 1 base from V and 0 bases from J, with 10 bases between. The CDR3 covers 17 residues. Per germline, CDR1 LGHNA and CDR2 YSLEER. The CDR3 here is CASSQATLSSGANVLTF. CDR3 DNA sequence: TGCGCCAGCAGCCAAGCCACCCTCAGCTCTGGGGCCAACGTCCTGACTTTC.

V gene TRBV6-5 combines with J gene TRBJ2-5, with TRBD1 as a possible D gene (5 bases). From germline, CDR1 is MNHEY and CDR2 SVGAGI. This CDR3 is 13 amino acids long. Trimming cost V 2 bases and J 2 bases, with 6 bases left between them. The CDR3: CASSYKGQETQYF. Written as DNA, the CDR3 is TGTGCCAGCAGTTACAAGGGGCAAGAGACCCAGTACTTC.

This clone is judged medium-sized (0.01 to 0.1%). The chain carries TRBV5-6 and TRBJ2-7; maybe TRBD2 (5 bases). Germline V lookup: CDR1 SGHDT, CDR2 YYEEEE. The CDR3 is 14 residues long. Between the trimmed V and J ends, which lost 0 bases and 3 bases, there was a span of 10 bases. DNA for the CDR3: TGTGCCAGCAGCTTGGTACTAGAGGTCTACGAGCAGTACTTC. This gives the protein CASSLVLEVYEQYF.

J is TRBJ2-1 and V is TRBV5-1; the D gene is possibly TRBD1 (5 bases). Trimming left V 3 bases short and J 7 bases short, with 20 bases between. This CDR3 has 16 residues. From germline, CDR1 is SGHRS and CDR2 YFSETQ. The CDR3 nucleotides are TGCGCCAGCAGCTCTCAAGTGACAGTGGGTGGTAATGAGCAGTTCTTC. Its protein is CASSSQVTVGGNEQFF.

V usage is TRBV11-1 and J usage is TRBJ2-1, with a tentative D call TRBD1 (6 bases). This CDR3 comprises 15 residues. V lost 1 base to trimming and J lost 6 bases, with 13 bases between them. Germline CDR1 reads SGHAT; CDR2 reads FQDESV (reference sequence). The chain's CDR3 is CASSLVGAESNEQFF. The CDR3 DNA reads TGTGCCAGCAGCTTAGTGGGGGCCGAGAGCAATGAGCAGTTCTTC.

This clone has a handful of counts. J is TRBJ2-7 and V is TRBV5-4; D uncertain. Trimming removed 5 bases at V and 2 bases at J, with 5 bases between. Germline assignment: CDR1 SGHNT and CDR2 YYREEE (reference sequence). The CDR3 has 11 residues. CDR3 residues: CASSFTYEQYF. CDR3 nucleotides: TGTGCCAGCAGTTTTACCTACGAGCAGTACTTC.

The rearrangement joins TRBV7-9 to TRBJ2-2; D possibly corresponds to TRBD1 (6 bases). Germline V lookup: CDR1 SEHNR, CDR2 FQNEAQ (reference sequence). The CDR3 loop spans 14 amino acids. Trimming took 5 bases from V and 9 from J, leaving 16 bases between them. The CDR3 nucleotides read TGTGCCAGCAGCCCAGGGGAGTCCCCCTGGGAGCTGTTTTTT. This sequence encodes CASSPGESPWELFF.

This rearrangement joins TRBV30 to TRBJ2-1; 13 bases are a match to TRBD2. J was trimmed by 7 bases and V by 0 bases; bases with no gene match: 6. The CDR3 loop spans 16 amino acids. Germline assignment: CDR1 GTSNPN and CDR2 SVGIG (reference sequence). The CDR3, as DNA: TGTGCCTGGAGTGTACTAACTAGCGGGGGGGTAAATGAGCAGTTCTTC. Its translation: CAWSVLTSGGVNEQFF.

The chain is built from TRBV19 and TRBJ1-1; tentatively, D is TRBD1 (5 bases). Germline V lookup: CDR1 LNHDA, CDR2 SQIVND (reference sequence). The CDR3 contains 13 residues. Trimming cost V 3 bases and J 8 bases, with 13 bases left between them. The CDR3 nucleotides read TGTGCCAGTAGTATTGGGGCGACAGCCGAAGCTTTCTTT. The encoded protein is CASSIGATAEAFF.

The chain employs TRBV2 and TRBJ2-3, with 12 nucleotides matching TRBD2. V trimming: 10 bases; J trimming: 5 bases; junction bases outside the gene matches: 7. This CDR3 is built from 14 residues. Germline-derived CDR1 and CDR2 are SNHLY and FYNNEI. CDR3 DNA: TGTGCCATCCCTAGCGGGGGGGCGGGAGATACGCAGTATTTT. This gives the protein CAIPSGGAGDTQYF.

The rearrangement joins TRBV27 to TRBJ2-5, with D unclear. CDR1 is MNHEY and CDR2 is SMNVEV in the germline V gene (reference sequence). This CDR3 region has 13 residues. V gave up 0 bases and J gave up 6 bases, with 8 bases separating them. The chain's CDR3 is CASSLSEYQTQYF. CDR3 nucleotides: TGTGCCAGCAGTTTATCGGAGTACCAGACCCAGTACTTC.

This chain joins TRBV5-1 and TRBJ1-6; D perhaps matches TRBD1 (5 bases). Trimming shortened V by 4 bases and J by 6 bases, and 11 bases separated the two germline ends. This CDR3 is built from 14 residues. Germline V CDR1 and CDR2: SGHRS, YFSETQ. This CDR3 is CASSPGLTNSPLHF. CDR3 nucleotide sequence: TGCGCCAGCAGCCCGGGACTCACTAATTCACCCCTCCACTTT.

The genes are TRBV6-6 and TRBJ2-1; TRBD2 matches at 15 bases. Trimming cost V 6 bases and J 7 bases; bases outside gene matches: 7. CDR1 and CDR2 (germline): MNHNY, SVGAGI (reference sequence). The CDR3 runs 16 residues. CDR3 coding DNA: TGTGCCAGCAGACAATCGGGACTAGCGGGAGGAAATGAGCAGTTCTTC. Its translation is CASRQSGLAGGNEQFF.

The V and J genes are TRBV6-2 or TRBV6-3 and TRBJ1-1; no definite D call. Germline V lookup: CDR1 MNHEY, CDR2 SVGEGT. Trimming removed 0 bases at V and 6 bases at J, with 11 bases between. This CDR3 is 14 amino acids long. CDR3 DNA: TGTGCCAGCAGTTACTCGACGGAGCGGGCTGAAGCTTTCTTT. Its protein is CASSYSTERAEAFF.

This clone was observed once. This chain connects TRBV19 to TRBJ1-5; weak D call: TRBD1 (5 bases). The CDR3 consists of 14 residues. Germline assignment: CDR1 LNHDA and CDR2 SQIVND (reference sequence). The V and J ends lost 7 bases and 4 bases respectively, with 14 bases between them. The CDR3 nucleotides are TGTGCCAGTACCCCTCGGGGGGGGAATCAGCCCCAGCATTTT. It translates to CASTPRGGNQPQHF.

J is TRBJ2-5 and V is TRBV4-3, with TRBD2 identical over 15 bases. This CDR3 comprises 18 residues. CDR1 is LGHNA and CDR2 is YSLEER in the germline V gene. Trimming at V came to 5 bases and at J to 5 bases, leaving 12 bases not matched to a gene. CDR3 protein: CASSEGTSGRTTRETQYF. CDR3 bases: TGCGCCAGCAGCGAAGGGACTAGCGGGAGGACAACCAGGGAGACCCAGTACTTC.

This chain links TRBV18 with TRBJ1-3; the D gene is possibly TRBD1 (6 bases). V was clipped by 3 bases and J by 2 bases, with 11 bases between them. The CDR3 length is 15 residues. Germline V lookup: CDR1 KGHSH, CDR2 LQKENI. CDR3 DNA sequence: TGTGCCAGCTCACCGGCAGGGGTGGCTGGAAACACCATATATTTT. Translation gives CASSPAGVAGNTIYF. Supplemented by reference TRBV18 and TRBJ1-3, the full variable domain reads NAGVMQNPRHLVRRRGQEARLRCSPMKGHSHVYWYRQLPEEGLKFMVYLQKENIIDESGMPKERFSAEFPKEGPSILRIQQVVRGDSAAYFCASSPAGVAGNTIYFGEGSWLTVV.

This clone was seen once. V usage is TRBV6-6 and J usage is TRBJ2-7; TRBD2 matches 7 bases. Trimming took 5 bases from V and 6 from J; bases not matched to a gene: 4. CDR3 length equals 12 residues. Germline V lookup: CDR1 MNHNY, CDR2 SVGAGI (reference sequence). The CDR3 DNA reads TGTGCCAGCAGTGGTGGGGGGGGCGAGCAGTACTTC. Encoded protein: CASSGGGGEQYF.

J is TRBJ1-3 and V is TRBV19; D is unresolved. Trimming took off 7 bases at V and 0 bases at J, with 16 bases between the two ends. Germline V gives CDR1 LNHDA, CDR2 SQIVND (reference sequence). The CDR3 runs to 16 residues. CDR3 DNA sequence: TGTGCCAGTATTGATCGTGGCGGCGCCTCTGGAAACACCATATATTTT. Its translation is CASIDRGGASGNTIYF.

In its sample, this clone was seen once. This chain links TRBV5-1 with TRBJ1-1, with 9 bases fitting TRBD1. This CDR3 is 15 amino acids long. Germline V gives CDR1 SGHRS, CDR2 YFSETQ. V dropped 4 bases and J dropped 1; count of bases not matched to a gene: 5. As DNA, the CDR3 is TGCGCCAGCAGCCTTCGGACAGGGGCGAACACTGAAGCTTTCTTT. This codes for CASSLRTGANTEAFF.

This clone was counted a few times. V is TRBV30 and J is TRBJ1-6; TRBD1 matches 8 bases. The germline V gene has CDR1 GTSNPN and CDR2 SVGIG (reference sequence). CDR3 length equals 15 residues. V dropped 3 bases and J dropped 6; count of bases not matched to a gene: 7. The CDR3 sequence: CAWREPGQVNSPLHF. DNA of the CDR3: TGTGCCTGGAGAGAACCGGGACAGGTTAATTCACCCCTCCACTTT.

The V and J genes are TRBV9 and TRBJ2-1; 8 nucleotides align to TRBD1. The CDR3 runs to 15 residues. In germline, CDR1 is SGDLS, CDR2 YYNGEE. The V and J ends lost 1 base and 7 bases, in that order; junction bases with no gene match: 7. CDR3 amino acids: CASSVTDRGGNEQFF. For the CDR3, the DNA is TGTGCCAGCAGCGTAACCGACAGGGGCGGGAATGAGCAGTTCTTC.

V and J are TRBV27 and TRBJ1-2; 9 bases map to TRBD1. V trimming: 6 bases; J trimming: 4 bases; junction bases outside the gene matches: 9. Germline V CDR1 and CDR2: MNHEY, SMNVEV (reference sequence). CDR3 length equals 15 residues. The CDR3 here is CASRVQGATGYGYTF. The CDR3 DNA is TGTGCCAGCAGGGTACAGGGGGCTACGGGCTATGGCTACACCTTC.

The rearrangement uses TRBV5-6 and TRBJ1-5; D may be TRBD1 (5 bases). V lost 1 base to trimming and J lost 4 bases, with 12 bases between them. The CDR3 spans 15 residues. From germline, CDR1 is SGHDT and CDR2 YYEEEE. CDR3 region: CASSLIGTPNQPQHF. The DNA for the CDR3 is TGTGCCAGCAGCTTGATCGGGACTCCTAATCAGCCCCAGCATTTT.

The chain employs TRBV7-8 and TRBJ2-3, with 9 bases aligning to TRBD2. The V gene's germline CDR1 is SGHVS and CDR2 FQNEAQ. The CDR3 has 16 amino acids. Trimming took 3 bases from V and 3 from J; bases not matched to a gene: 7. In DNA, the CDR3 is TGTGCCAGCAGCTTTCAACTAGCGGGTTATACAGATACGCAGTATTTT. Its translation is CASSFQLAGYTDTQYF.

The chain has TRBV25-1 and TRBJ1-2; tentatively, D is TRBD1 (5 bases). The CDR3 runs to 14 residues. From germline, CDR1 is MGHDK and CDR2 SYGVNS. V was trimmed by 6 bases and J by 4 bases, leaving 15 bases between them. The CDR3 spells CASSPGGGSYGYTF. CDR3 coding DNA: TGTGCCAGCAGCCCCGGCGGGGGATCCTATGGCTACACCTTC.

V is TRBV7-9 and J is TRBJ2-7; TRBD1 matches at 8 bases. There are 14 residues in the CDR3. Trimming cost V 3 bases and J 3 bases; bases outside gene matches: 4. Germline V CDR1 and CDR2: SEHNR, FQNEAQ (reference sequence). CDR3 nucleotide sequence: TGTGCCAGCAGCTTCTCAGACAGGGGCTACGAGCAGTACTTC. This encodes CASSFSDRGYEQYF.